The following is a TCR beta chain sequence with its context. Its antigen remains unknown. The sample is drawn from a study of OX40 agonist ivuxolimab in advanced cancers. Study-wide results and caveats: Not determined was the antigen specificity of the expanded peripheral T cells.

Germline assignment: CDR1 SGHRS and CDR2 YFSETQ. This CDR3 has 15 residues. V lost 2 bases to trimming and J lost 2 bases, with 12 bases between them. Libraries were prepared by immunoSEQ multiplex PCR; TCRdb keeps only in-frame clonotypes and omits some of them. The sample carries about 80,000 clones, around 94% recorded once. The sample consisted of CD4+ or CD8+ T cells sorted from blood, taken in a trial of the OX40 agonist ivuxolimab. This chain uses TRBV5-1 with TRBJ2-3, with D perhaps TRBD1 (5 bases). This receptor was obtained from an adult with an advanced solid tumor such as melanoma, head and neck, liver or kidney cancer. CDR3 protein: CASSFRQMPTDTQYF. The CDR3, as DNA: TGCGCCAGCAGCTTTCGACAGATGCCCACAGATACGCAGTATTTT.